The clone carrying this TCR beta chain has at least ten counts. With 5 bases clipped from V and 3 bases from J, the junction kept 4 bases outside the gene matches. From germline, CDR1 is SNHLY and CDR2 FYNNEI. The CDR3 has 13 amino acids. Thyroid surgery took place with no prior treatment in any patient. TCRdb used MiXCR to call clones anew from the PCR reads. This sample has tens of thousands of clones, with over 15% found just once. This sample is part of a study of metastatic and nonmetastatic thyroid tumors. Study at large: Blood and tumor or nodule tissue repertoires from malignant and benign thyroid patients were compared.

Sequenced sample: blood. This TCR derives from a female donor with papillary thyroid cancer or a benign thyroid nodule (not recorded which). Some clones in this sample may be carry-over from other donors' samples. The V call is TRBV2, the J call TRBJ2-7; TRBD1 aligns across 7 bases. The CDR3 DNA sequence: TGTGCCAGCAGTAGCCGGGACAGCTACGAGCAGTACTTC. It encodes CASSSRDSYEQYF.